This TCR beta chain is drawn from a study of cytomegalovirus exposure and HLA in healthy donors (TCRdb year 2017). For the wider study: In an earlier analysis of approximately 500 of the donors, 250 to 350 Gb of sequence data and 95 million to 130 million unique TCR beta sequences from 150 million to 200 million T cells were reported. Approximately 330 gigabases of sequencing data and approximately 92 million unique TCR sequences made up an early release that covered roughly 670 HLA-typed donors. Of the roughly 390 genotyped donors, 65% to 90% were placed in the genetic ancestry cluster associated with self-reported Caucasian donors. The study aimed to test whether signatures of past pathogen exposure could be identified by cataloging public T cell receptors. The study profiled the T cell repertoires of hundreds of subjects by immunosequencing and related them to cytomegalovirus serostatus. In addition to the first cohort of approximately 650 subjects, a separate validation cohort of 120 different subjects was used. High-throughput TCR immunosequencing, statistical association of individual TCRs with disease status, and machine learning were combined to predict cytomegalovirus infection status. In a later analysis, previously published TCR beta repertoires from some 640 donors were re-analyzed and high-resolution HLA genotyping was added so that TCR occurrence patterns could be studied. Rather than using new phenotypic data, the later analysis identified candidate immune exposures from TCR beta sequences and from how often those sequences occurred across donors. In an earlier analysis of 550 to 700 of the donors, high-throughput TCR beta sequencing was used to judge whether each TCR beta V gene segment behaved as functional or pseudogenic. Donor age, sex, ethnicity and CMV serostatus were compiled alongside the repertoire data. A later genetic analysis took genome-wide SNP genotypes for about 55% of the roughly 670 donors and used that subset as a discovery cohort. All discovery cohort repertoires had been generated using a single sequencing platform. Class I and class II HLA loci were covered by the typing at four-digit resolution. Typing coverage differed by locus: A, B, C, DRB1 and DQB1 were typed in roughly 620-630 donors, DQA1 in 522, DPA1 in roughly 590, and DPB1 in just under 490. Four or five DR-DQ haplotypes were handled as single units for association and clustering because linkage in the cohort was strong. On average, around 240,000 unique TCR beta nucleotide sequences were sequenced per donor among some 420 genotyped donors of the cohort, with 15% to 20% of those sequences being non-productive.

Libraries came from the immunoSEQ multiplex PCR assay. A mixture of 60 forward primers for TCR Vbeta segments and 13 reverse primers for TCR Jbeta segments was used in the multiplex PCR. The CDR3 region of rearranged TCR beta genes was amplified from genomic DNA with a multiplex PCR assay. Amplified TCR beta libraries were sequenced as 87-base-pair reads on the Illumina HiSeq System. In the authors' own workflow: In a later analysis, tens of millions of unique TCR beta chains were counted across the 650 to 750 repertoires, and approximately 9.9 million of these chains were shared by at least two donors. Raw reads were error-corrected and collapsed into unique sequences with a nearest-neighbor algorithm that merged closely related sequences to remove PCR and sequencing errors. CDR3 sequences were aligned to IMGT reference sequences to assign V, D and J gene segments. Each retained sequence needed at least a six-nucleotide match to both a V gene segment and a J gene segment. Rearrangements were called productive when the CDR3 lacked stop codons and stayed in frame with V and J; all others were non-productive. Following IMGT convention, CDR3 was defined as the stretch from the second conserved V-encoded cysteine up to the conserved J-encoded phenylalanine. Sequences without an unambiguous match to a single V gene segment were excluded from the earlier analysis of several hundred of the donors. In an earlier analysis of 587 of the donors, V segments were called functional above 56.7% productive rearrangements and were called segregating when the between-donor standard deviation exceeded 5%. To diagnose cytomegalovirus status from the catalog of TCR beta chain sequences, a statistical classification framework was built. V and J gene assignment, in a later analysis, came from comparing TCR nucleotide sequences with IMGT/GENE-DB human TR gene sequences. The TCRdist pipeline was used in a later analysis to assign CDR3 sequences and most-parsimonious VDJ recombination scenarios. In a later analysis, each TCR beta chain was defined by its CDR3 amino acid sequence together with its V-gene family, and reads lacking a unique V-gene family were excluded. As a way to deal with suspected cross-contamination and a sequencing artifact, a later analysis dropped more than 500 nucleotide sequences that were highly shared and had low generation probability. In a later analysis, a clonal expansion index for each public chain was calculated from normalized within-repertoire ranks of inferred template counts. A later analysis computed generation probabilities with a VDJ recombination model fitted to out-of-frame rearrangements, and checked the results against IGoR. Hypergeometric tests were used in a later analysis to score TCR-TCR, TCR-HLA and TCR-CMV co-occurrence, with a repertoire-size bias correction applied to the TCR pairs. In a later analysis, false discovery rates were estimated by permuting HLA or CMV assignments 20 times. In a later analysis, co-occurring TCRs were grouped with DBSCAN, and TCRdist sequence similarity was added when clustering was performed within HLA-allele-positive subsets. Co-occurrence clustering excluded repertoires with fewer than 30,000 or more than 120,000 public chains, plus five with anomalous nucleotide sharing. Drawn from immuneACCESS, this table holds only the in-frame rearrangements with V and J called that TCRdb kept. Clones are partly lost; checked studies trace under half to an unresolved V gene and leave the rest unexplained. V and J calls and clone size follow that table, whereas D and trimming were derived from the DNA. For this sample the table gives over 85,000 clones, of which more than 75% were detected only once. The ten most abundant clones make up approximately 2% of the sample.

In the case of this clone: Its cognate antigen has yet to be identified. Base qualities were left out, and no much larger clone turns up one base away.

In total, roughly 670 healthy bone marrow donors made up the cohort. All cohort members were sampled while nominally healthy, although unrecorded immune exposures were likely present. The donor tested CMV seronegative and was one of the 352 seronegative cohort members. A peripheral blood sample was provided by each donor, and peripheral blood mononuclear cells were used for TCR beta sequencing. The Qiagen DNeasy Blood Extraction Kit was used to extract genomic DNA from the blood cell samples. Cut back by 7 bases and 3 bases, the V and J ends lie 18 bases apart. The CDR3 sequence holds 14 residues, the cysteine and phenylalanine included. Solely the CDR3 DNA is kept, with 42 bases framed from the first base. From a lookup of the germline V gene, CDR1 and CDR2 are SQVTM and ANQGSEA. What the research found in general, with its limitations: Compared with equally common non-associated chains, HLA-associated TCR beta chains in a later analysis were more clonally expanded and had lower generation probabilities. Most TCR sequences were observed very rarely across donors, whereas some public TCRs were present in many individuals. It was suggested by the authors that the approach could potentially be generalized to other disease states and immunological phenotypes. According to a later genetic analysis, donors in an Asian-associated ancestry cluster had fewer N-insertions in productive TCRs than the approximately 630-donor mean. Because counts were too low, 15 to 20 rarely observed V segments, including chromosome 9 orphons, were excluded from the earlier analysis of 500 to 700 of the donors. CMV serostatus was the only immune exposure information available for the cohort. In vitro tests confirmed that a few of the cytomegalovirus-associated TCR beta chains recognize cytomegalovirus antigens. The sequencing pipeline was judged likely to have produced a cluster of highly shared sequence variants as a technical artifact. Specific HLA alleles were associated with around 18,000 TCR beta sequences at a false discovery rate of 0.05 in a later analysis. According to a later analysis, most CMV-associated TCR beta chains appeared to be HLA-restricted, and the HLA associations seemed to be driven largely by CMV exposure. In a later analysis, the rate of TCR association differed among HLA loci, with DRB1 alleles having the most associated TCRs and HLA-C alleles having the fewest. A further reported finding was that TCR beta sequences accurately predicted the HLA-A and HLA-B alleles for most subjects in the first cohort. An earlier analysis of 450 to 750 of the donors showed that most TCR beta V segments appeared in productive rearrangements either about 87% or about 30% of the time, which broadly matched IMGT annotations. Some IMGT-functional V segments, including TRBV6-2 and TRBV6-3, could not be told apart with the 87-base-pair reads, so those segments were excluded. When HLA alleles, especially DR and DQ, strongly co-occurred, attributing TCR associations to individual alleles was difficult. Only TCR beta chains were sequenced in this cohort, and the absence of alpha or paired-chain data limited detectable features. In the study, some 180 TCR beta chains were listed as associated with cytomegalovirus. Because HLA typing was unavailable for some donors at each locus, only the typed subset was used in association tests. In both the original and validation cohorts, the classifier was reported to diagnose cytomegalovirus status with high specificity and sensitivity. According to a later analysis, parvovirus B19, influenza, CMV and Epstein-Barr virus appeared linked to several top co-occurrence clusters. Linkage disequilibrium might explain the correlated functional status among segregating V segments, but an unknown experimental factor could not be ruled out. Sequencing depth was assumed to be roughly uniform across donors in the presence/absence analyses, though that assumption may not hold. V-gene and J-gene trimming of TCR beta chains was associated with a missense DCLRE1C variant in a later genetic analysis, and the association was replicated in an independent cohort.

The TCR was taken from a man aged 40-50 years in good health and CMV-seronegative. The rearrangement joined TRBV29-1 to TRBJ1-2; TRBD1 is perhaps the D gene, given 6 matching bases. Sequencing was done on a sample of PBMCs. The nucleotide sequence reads TGCAGCGCCAAAAGGTCCCCAGGGGACTATGGCTACACCTTC. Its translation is CSAKRSPGDYGYTF.